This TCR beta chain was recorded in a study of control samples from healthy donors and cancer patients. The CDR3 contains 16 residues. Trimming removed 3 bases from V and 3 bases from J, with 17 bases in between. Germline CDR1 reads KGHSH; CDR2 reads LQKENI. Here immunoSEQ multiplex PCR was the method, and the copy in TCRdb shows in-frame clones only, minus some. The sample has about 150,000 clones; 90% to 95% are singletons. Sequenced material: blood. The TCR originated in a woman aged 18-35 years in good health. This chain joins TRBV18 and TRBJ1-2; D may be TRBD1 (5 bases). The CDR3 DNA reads TGTGCCAGCTCACCTCTTACCCTGACAGACGACTATGGCTACACCTTC. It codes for CASSPLTLTDDYGYTF. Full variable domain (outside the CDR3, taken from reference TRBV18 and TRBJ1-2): NAGVMQNPRHLVRRRGQEARLRCSPMKGHSHVYWYRQLPEEGLKFMVYLQKENIIDESGMPKERFSAEFPKEGPSILRIQQVVRGDSAAYFCASSPLTLTDDYGYTFGSGTRLTVV.